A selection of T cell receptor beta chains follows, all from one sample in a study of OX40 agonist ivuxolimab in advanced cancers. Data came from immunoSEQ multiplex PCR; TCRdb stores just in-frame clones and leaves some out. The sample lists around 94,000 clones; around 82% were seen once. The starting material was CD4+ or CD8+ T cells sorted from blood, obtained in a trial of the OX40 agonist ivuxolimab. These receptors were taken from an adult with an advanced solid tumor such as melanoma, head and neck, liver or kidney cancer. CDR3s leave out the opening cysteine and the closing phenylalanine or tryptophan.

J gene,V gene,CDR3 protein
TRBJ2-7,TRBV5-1,ASSLGTGRHEQY
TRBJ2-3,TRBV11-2,ASSLESTMGDTQY
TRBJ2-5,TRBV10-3,AISNGRGRQETQY
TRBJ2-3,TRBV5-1,ASRDLTTDTQY
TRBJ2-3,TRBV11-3,ASSSAITSGGFTDTQY
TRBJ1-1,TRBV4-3,ASSRGAGNTEAF
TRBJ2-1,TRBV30,AWGGGTSLYNEQF
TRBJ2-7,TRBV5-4,ASSSNRDRGAEQY
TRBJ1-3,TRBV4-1,ASSQQRGLPSGNTIY
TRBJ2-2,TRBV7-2,ASSRQLNTGELF
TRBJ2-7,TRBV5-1,ASSLGQDHSYEQY
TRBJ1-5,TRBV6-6,ASSFFTGGRNQPQH
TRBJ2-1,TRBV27,ASSLSAFGSRYNEQF
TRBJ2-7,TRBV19,ASSLRTNSYEQY
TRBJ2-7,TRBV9,ASSYAGTGFYEQY
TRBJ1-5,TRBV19,ASSIKGFQPQH
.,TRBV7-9,ASSPGRFYEQY
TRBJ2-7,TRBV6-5,ASLPGPDQLGEQY
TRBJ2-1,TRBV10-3,AISSRTPEGLYNEQF
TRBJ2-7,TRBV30,AWSSDPRNPYEQY
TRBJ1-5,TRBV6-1,ASSGSGNQPQH
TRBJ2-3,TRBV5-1,ASSSGTTRTDTQY
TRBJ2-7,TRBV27,ASSSQVGGPYEQY
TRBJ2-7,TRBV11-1,ASSPRQSLEQY
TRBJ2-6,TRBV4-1,ASRPFGVSGANVLT
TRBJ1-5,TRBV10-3,AISESIVGNQPQH
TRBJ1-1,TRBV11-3,ASSLGRQGAFWNTEAF
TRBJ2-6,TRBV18,ASSPPGEGAGANVLT
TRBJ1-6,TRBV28,ASSIGRGPSSYNSPLH
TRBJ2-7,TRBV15,ATSRDVSGSYEQY
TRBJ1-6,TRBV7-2,ASSINRDSPLH
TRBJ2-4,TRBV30,AWEVDGGGIQY
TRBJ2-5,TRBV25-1,ASSGTILFGEQY